This TCR beta chain originates from a study of identical twins. This clonotype came up a few times. TCRdb ran MiXCR on the 5' RACE reads and lists one entry per CDR3 protein. The table has roughly 700,000 distinct CDR3 sequences, 8% to 9% seen once. The same sample was also studied in work on yellow fever vaccine responses in identical twins.

Sample: PBMCs. This receptor was obtained from a woman between 18 and 29 years old in good health.

The CDR3 coding sequence is TGTGCCAGCAGCTTAGTCCTTGATTTAAGGGCAGGGTACACAGATACGCAGTATTTT. Protein sequence: CASSLVLDLRAGYTDTQYF. The rearrangement joins TRBV11-2 to TRBJ2-3; TRBD1 is a possible D gene (5 bases). The CDR3 has 19 residues. Trimming left V 1 base short and J 2 bases short, with 22 bases between. CDR1 SGHAT and CDR2 FQNNGV come from the germline V gene.